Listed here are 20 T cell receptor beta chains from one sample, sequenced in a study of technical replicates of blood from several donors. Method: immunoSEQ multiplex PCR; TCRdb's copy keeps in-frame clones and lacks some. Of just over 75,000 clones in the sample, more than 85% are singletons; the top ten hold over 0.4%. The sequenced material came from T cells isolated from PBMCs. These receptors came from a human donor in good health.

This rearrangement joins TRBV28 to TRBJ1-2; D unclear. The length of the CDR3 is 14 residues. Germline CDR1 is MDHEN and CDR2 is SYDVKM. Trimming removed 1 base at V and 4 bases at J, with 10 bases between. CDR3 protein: CASSLYGSFYGYTF. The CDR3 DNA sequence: TGTGCCAGCAGTTTATACGGGAGTTTCTATGGCTACACCTTC.

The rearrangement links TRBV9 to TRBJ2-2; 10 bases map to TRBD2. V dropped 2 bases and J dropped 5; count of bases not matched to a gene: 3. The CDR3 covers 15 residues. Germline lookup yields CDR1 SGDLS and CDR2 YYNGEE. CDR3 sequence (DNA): TGTGCCAGCAGCGTTGTAGCGGGAGGTACCGGGGAGCTGTTTTTT. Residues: CASSVVAGGTGELFF.

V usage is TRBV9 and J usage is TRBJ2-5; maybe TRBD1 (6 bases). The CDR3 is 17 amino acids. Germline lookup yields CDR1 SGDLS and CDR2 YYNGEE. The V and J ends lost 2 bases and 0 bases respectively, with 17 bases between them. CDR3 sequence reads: CASSVNRDDVYQETQYF. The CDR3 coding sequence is TGTGCCAGCAGCGTCAACAGGGATGATGTCTACCAAGAGACCCAGTACTTC.

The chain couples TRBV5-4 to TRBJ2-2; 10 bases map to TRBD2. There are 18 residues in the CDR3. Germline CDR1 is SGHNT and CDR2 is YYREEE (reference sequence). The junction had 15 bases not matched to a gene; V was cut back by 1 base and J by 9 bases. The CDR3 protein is CASSLPTSGTGSVRELFF. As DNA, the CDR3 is TGTGCCAGCAGCTTGCCTACTAGCGGGACTGGGTCTGTCAGGGAGCTGTTTTTT.

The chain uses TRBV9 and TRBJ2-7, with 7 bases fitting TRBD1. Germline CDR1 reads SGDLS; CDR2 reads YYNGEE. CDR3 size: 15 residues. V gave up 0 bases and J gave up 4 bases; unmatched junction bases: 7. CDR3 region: CASSVAPGQLYEQYF. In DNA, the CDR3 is TGTGCCAGCAGCGTAGCCCCGGGACAGCTATACGAGCAGTACTTC.

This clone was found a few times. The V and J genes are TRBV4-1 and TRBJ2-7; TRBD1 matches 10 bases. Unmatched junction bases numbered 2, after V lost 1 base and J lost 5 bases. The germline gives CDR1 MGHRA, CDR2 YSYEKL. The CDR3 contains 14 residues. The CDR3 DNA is TGCGCCAGCAGCCAAGTCGGGACAGGGGACGAGCAGTACTTC. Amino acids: CASSQVGTGDEQYF.

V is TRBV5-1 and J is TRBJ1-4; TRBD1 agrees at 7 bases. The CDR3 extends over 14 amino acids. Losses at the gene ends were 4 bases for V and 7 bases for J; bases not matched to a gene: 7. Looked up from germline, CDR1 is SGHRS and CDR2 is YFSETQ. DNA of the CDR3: TGCGCCAGCAGCCAGGAGACAGGGACTGAAAAACTGTTTTTT. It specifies CASSQETGTEKLFF.

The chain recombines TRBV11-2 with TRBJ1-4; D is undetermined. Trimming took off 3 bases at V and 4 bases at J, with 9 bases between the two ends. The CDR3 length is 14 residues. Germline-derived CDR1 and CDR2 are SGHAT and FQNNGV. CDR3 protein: CASSFRRHNEKLFF. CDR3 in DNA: TGTGCCAGCAGCTTCCGGCGGCATAATGAAAAACTGTTTTTT.

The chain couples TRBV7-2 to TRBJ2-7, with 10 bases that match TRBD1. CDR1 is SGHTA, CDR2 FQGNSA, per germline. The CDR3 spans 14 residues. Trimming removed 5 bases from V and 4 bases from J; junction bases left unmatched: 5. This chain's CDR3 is CASSAGTGAYEQYF. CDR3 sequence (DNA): TGTGCCAGCAGCGCCGGGACAGGGGCTTACGAGCAGTACTTC.

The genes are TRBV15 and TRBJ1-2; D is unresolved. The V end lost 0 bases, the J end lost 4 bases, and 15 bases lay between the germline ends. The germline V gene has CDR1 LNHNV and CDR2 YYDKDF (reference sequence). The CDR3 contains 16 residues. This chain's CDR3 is CATSRDTSPGAYGYTF. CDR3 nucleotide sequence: TGTGCCACCAGCAGAGACACATCTCCGGGAGCCTATGGCTACACCTTC.

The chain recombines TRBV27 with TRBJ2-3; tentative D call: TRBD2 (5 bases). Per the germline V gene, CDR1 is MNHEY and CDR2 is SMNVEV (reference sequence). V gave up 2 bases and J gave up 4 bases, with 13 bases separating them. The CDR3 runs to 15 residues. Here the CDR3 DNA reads TGTGCCAGCAGTTTAGTAGAGGGCCGGCCAGATACGCAGTATTTT. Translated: CASSLVEGRPDTQYF.

In nucleotides, the CDR3 is TGTGCCAGCAGTGAAGCGGGAGGGGGGTTCGGTGAGCAGTTCTTC. It encodes CASSEAGGGFGEQFF. This chain connects TRBV6-1 to TRBJ2-1, with a tentative D call TRBD2 (7 bases). Germline V gene lookup returns CDR1 MNHNS and CDR2 SASEGT. Trimming took 0 bases from V and 9 from J, leaving 15 bases between them. CDR3 length: 15 residues.

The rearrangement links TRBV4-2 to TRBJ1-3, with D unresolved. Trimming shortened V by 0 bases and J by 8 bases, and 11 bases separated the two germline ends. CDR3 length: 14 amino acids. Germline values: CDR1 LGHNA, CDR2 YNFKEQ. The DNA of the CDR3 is TGTGCCAGCAGCCAAGAGGGAGGGAGAGACACCATATATTTT. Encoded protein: CASSQEGGRDTIYF.

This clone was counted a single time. CDR3 amino acids: CASSPQGGRTGGPQETQYF. CDR3 DNA sequence: TGTGCCAGCAGCCCACAAGGGGGGAGGACAGGGGGCCCCCAAGAGACCCAGTACTTC. The chain combines TRBV9 with TRBJ2-5, with 11 nucleotides matching TRBD1. CDR1 SGDLS and CDR2 YYNGEE come from the germline V gene. V trimming: 4 bases; J trimming: 1 base; junction bases outside the gene matches: 15. The CDR3 length is 19 residues.

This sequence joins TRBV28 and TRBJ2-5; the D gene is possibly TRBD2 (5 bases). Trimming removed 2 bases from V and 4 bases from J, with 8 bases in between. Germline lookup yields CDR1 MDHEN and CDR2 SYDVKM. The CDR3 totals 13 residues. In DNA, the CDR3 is TGTGCCAGCAGTTTAGGAGAGGGAGAGACCCAGTACTTC. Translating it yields CASSLGEGETQYF. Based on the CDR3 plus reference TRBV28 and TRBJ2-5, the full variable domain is DVKVTQSSRYLVKRTGEKVFLECVQDMDHENMFWYRQDPGLGLRLIYFSYDVKMKEKGDIPEGYSVSREKKERFSLILESASTNQTSMYLCASSLGEGETQYFGPGTRLLVL.

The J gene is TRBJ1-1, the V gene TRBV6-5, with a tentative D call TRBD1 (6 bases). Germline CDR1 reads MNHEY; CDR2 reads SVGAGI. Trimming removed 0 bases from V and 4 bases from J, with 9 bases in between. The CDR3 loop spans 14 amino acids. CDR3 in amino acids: CASSYSTGFTEAFF. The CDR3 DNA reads TGTGCCAGCAGTTACTCGACAGGTTTCACTGAAGCTTTCTTT.

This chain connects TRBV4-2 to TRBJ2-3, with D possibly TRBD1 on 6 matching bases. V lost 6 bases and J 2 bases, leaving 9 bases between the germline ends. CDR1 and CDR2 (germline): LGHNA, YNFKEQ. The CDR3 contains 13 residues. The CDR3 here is CASRSGATDTQYF. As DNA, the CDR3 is TGTGCCAGCAGGTCAGGGGCCACAGATACGCAGTATTTT.

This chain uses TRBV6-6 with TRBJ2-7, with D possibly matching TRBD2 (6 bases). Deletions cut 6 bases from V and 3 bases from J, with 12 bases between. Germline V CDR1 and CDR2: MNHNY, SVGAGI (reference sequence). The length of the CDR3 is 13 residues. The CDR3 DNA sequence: TGTGCCAGCAGACCGGGCGGGAACTACGAGCAGTACTTC. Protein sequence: CASRPGGNYEQYF.

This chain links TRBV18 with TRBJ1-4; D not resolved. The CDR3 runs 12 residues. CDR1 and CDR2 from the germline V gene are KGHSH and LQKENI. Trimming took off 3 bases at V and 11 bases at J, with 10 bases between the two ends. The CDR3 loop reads CASSPEGFKLFF. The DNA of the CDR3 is TGTGCCAGCTCACCCGAGGGTTTTAAACTGTTTTTT.

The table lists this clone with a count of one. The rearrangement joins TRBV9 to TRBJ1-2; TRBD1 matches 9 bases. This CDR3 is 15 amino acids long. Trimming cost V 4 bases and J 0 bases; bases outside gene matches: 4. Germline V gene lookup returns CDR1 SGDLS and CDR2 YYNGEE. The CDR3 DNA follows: TGTGCCAGCAGCAGGGGACAGGGAACTAACTATGGCTACACCTTC. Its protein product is CASSRGQGTNYGYTF.